What follows are 22 T cell receptor beta chains derived from one specimen sequenced in a study of T-cell reconstitution after alpha-beta-depleted transplantation in children. Unique molecular identifiers were used to barcode this TCRbeta library. TCRdb re-analysed the PCR reads in MiXCR, keeping a single row per CDR3 protein. The sample shows approximately 150,000 distinct CDR3 sequences, 8% to 10% of them seen only once. The sequencing used PBMCs, mostly from graft donor cells, collected 180 days after TCRalphabeta/CD19-depleted stem cell transplant. The source is a female patient aged 2 to 10 who had a stem cell transplant for congenital amegakaryocytic thrombocytopenia, so the T cells may come from the graft donor.

This clonotype has at least ten counts. This sequence joins TRBV20-1 and TRBJ1-6; no clear D gene. Germline-derived CDR1 and CDR2 are DFQATT and SNEGSKA (reference sequence). The CDR3 is 15 amino acids. The V gene lost 6 bases and the J gene lost 7 bases, with 19 bases spanning the gap. The CDR3 protein is CSALRVGFDNSPLHF. Written as DNA, the CDR3 is TGCAGTGCCCTCCGGGTGGGGTTTGACAATTCACCCCTCCACTTT.

At least ten counts were recorded for this clonotype. The chain combines TRBV28 with TRBJ2-5; D is perhaps TRBD2 (6 bases). Germline V gene sequence: CDR1 MDHEN, CDR2 SYDVKM. V lost 2 bases, J lost 5 bases, and 12 bases lay in between. The CDR3 length is 14 residues. The DNA of the CDR3 is TGTGCCAGCAGTTTAGAGGAGGGCTTGGAGACCCAGTACTTC. Translating gives CASSLEEGLETQYF.

The chain couples TRBV7-2 to TRBJ2-2; D gene uncertain. The germline CDR1 and CDR2 sequences are SGHTA and FQGNSA. The CDR3 spans 17 residues. Trimming stripped 1 base from V and 2 bases from J, with 14 bases between. This CDR3 is CASSLGRLQPNTGELFF. DNA for the CDR3: TGTGCCAGCAGCTTAGGGCGCTTGCAGCCCAACACCGGGGAGCTGTTTTTT.

V gene TRBV15 combines with J gene TRBJ1-5; tentatively, D is TRBD1 (6 bases). V was clipped by 4 bases and J by 3 bases, with 16 bases between them. CDR3 length: 16 residues. Per germline, CDR1 LNHNV and CDR2 YYDKDF (reference sequence). CDR3 sequence: CATSTGTRASNQPQHF. The CDR3, as DNA: TGTGCCACCAGCACCGGGACAAGGGCTTCCAATCAGCCCCAGCATTTT.

This clonotype was counted between two and nine times. V is TRBV11-2 and J is TRBJ2-1; TRBD2 aligns across 8 bases. The CDR3 has 20 residues. CDR1 and CDR2 from the germline V gene are SGHAT and FQNNGV. V shed 5 bases and J 5 bases; nucleotides not matched to a gene: 23. In nucleotides, the CDR3 is TGTGCCAGCAGCCCGGGGGTGTGGAGAAGCGGGAGTTCATCCCACAATGAGCAGTTCTTC. Residues: CASSPGVWRSGSSSHNEQFF.

This clonotype was seen a few times. The chain combines TRBV12-3 or TRBV12-4 with TRBJ1-1; 8 bases map to TRBD1. The CDR3 covers 12 residues. After removal of 5 bases from V and 8 bases from J, the junction contained 4 bases not matched to a gene. In DNA form, the CDR3 reads TGTGCCAGCAGTCACGGACAGGGAGAAGCTTTCTTT. It is translated as CASSHGQGEAFF.

Ten or more counts support this clonotype. The rearrangement joins TRBV5-1 to TRBJ1-2; D perhaps matches TRBD1 (5 bases). V gave up 0 bases and J gave up 6 bases, with 6 bases separating them. This CDR3 has 12 residues. Germline lookup yields CDR1 SGHRS and CDR2 YFSETQ. The CDR3 here is CASSLEGHGYTF. CDR3 nucleotides: TGCGCCAGCAGCTTGGAGGGGCATGGCTACACCTTC.

A word on this clonotype: A single base separates this from a much larger clone, so it may be a read error. J is TRBJ2-7 and V is TRBV12-3 or TRBV12-4; D gene unclear. This CDR3 has 12 amino acids. CDR3 residues: CGSSGSSYEQYF. In DNA, the CDR3 is TGTGGCAGCAGTGGTTCTTCCTACGAGCAGTACTTC.

This clonotype was found many times. This chain connects TRBV25-1 to TRBJ1-6; D remains unclear. V gave up 3 bases and J gave up 9 bases, with 12 bases separating them. The CDR3 contains 14 residues. CDR1 MGHDK and CDR2 SYGVNS come from the germline V gene. This CDR3 is CASSDHAGRSPLHF. The CDR3, as DNA: TGTGCCAGCAGTGACCACGCCGGGCGTTCACCCCTCCACTTT.

This clonotype was observed many times. The rearrangement uses TRBV5-1 and TRBJ2-3; D is perhaps TRBD2 (6 bases). The CDR3 contains 13 residues. Trimming pared 4 bases from V and 6 bases from J, leaving 12 bases between. In germline, CDR1 is SGHRS, CDR2 YFSETQ. The CDR3 loop reads CASSERGGDTQYF. The CDR3 region has the DNA TGCGCCAGCAGCGAGCGAGGAGGGGATACGCAGTATTTT.

This clonotype is classed as medium-sized (0.01 to 0.1%). The gene calls are TRBV30 and TRBJ1-2, with D unresolved. CDR1 GTSNPN and CDR2 SVGIG come from the germline V gene (reference sequence). V lost 0 bases to trimming and J lost 8 bases, with 10 bases between them. This CDR3 is 12 amino acids long. As DNA, the CDR3 is TGTGCCTGGAGTGTCGACACGGGAGGCTACACCTTC. It specifies CAWSVDTGGYTF.

This clonotype was detected ten times or more. The rearrangement uses TRBV20-1 and TRBJ2-5; unclear D gene. Per the germline V gene, CDR1 is DFQATT and CDR2 is SNEGSKA (reference sequence). V was pared by 4 bases and J by 3 bases, with 6 bases between. The CDR3 runs 11 residues. The CDR3, as DNA: TGCAGTGCTACGGAAAAAGAGACCCAGTACTTC. Translating it yields CSATEKETQYF.

This CDR3 reads CASSQQGGNYGYTF. The CDR3 region has the DNA TGCGCCAGCAGTCAACAGGGAGGGAACTATGGCTACACCTTC. The V call is TRBV10-2, the J call TRBJ1-2, with D perhaps TRBD1 (6 bases). Looked up from germline, CDR1 is WSHSY and CDR2 is SAAADI. V dropped 5 bases and J dropped 2 bases, with 12 bases sitting between them. This CDR3 is built from 14 residues.

This clonotype was seen a few times. V usage is TRBV6-6 and J usage is TRBJ2-7, with D maybe TRBD1 (6 bases). The CDR3 runs 12 residues. V gave up 7 bases and J gave up 1 base, with 8 bases separating them. From germline, CDR1 is MNHNY and CDR2 SVGAGI (reference sequence). The CDR3 DNA reads TGTGCCAGCAAACAGGGTTCCTACGAGCAGTACTTC. Its translation: CASKQGSYEQYF.

This clonotype occurred many times. The chain links TRBV7-9 to TRBJ2-5; the D is unclear. The germline V gene has CDR1 SEHNR and CDR2 FQNEAQ (reference sequence). The CDR3 has 13 residues. Deletions cut 5 bases from V and 2 bases from J, with 9 bases between. CDR3 nucleotides: TGTGCCAGCAGCCCAGAAGTTCAAGAGACCCAGTACTTC. This translates into CASSPEVQETQYF.

This clonotype was observed a few times. The chain joins TRBV7-2 to TRBJ2-3; D is undetermined. V lost 0 bases, J lost 0 bases, and 7 bases lay in between. The CDR3 contains 15 residues. Germline CDR1 and CDR2: SGHTA and FQGNSA. The CDR3 sequence: CASSLAVTSTDTQYF. CDR3 bases: TGTGCCAGCAGCTTAGCAGTTACTAGCACAGATACGCAGTATTTT. The whole variable domain, filled in from reference TRBV7-2 and TRBJ2-3, reads GAGVSQSPSNKVTEKGKDVELRCDPISGHTALYWYRQSLGQGLEFLIYFQGNSAPDKSGLPSDRFSAERTGGSVSTLTIQRTQQEDSAVYLCASSLAVTSTDTQYFGPGTRLTVL.

This clonotype came up many times. This chain joins TRBV5-1 and TRBJ1-2; D call uncertain. With 0 bases removed from V and 4 bases from J, the gap between germline ends came to 13 bases. This CDR3 contains 15 residues. Germline CDR1 reads SGHRS; CDR2 reads YFSETQ. CDR3 coding DNA: TGCGCCAGCAGCTTGGGTTCGGCGACGCTCTATGGCTACACCTTC. Translated, it gives CASSLGSATLYGYTF.

This clonotype was found a few times. The V and J genes are TRBV18 and TRBJ2-5; 9 positions agree with TRBD2. The CDR3 has 16 amino acids. The germline V gene encodes CDR1 KGHSH and CDR2 LQKENI. V dropped 0 bases and J dropped 2; count of bases not matched to a gene: 4. For the CDR3, the DNA is TGTGCCAGCTCACCACCGGGGACTAGCTGGCAAGAGACCCAGTACTTC. Its translation is CASSPPGTSWQETQYF.

There are many counts of this clonotype. V and J are TRBV20-1 and TRBJ2-1, with 11 positions matching TRBD2. The CDR3 is 19 residues long. Germline loops: CDR1 DFQATT, CDR2 SNEGSKA (reference sequence). V shed 0 bases, J shed 6 bases, and the junction held 16 bases outside the gene matches. CDR3 DNA: TGCAGTGCTAGAGATCCCTTATCGGTACTAGCGGGAGTTGGCAATGAGCAGTTCTTC. Translating it yields CSARDPLSVLAGVGNEQFF.

The rearrangement links TRBV23-1 to TRBJ2-1; D is unclear. TRBV23-1 is sorted into the ORF group, with uncertain function. The CDR3 runs 12 residues. With 2 bases removed from V and 9 bases from J, the gap between germline ends came to 8 bases. CDR3 loop: CASSQTLAEQFF. The CDR3 DNA is TGCGCCAGCAGTCAAACTCTTGCTGAGCAGTTCTTC.

As for this clonotype: This clone may be a read error of a much larger clone one base away. The J gene is TRBJ2-3, the V gene TRBV5-1, with 11 bases fitting TRBD1. Germline V gene lookup returns CDR1 SGHRS and CDR2 YFSETQ. This CDR3 region has 16 residues. The CDR3 DNA reads TGCGCCAGCAGCCCGGTGGGACAGGGGGGATCAGATATGCAGTATTTT. Translation gives CASSPVGQGGSDMQYF.

This clonotype was found many times. The chain combines TRBV24-1 with TRBJ2-2; D uncertain. Looked up from germline, CDR1 is KGHDR and CDR2 is SFDVKD. The CDR3 consists of 18 residues. Trimming removed 6 bases from V and 3 bases from J, with 22 bases in between. CDR3 in amino acids: CATSPTSGVGQDTGELFF. As DNA, the CDR3 is TGTGCCACCAGTCCAACCAGTGGGGTAGGGCAGGACACCGGGGAGCTGTTTTTT.